This T cell receptor beta chain comes out of a study of T cells in Graves' hyperthyroidism and ophthalmopathy. Study information: Staff took peripheral blood when the initial diagnosis was made, before any treatment began.

Researchers amplified the TCR beta CDR3 regions from RNA transcripts. When the TCR CDR3 underwent first-round RT-PCR, the HTBI primer set was used. TCRdb re-derived calls from the multiplex PCR reads in MiXCR, one entry per CDR3 protein. This sample has some 420,000 distinct CDR3 sequences, with roughly 15% found just once. This clonotype was found many times. The antigen remains unidentified. After removal of 3 bases from V and 6 bases from J, the junction contained 4 bases not matched to a gene. Looked up from germline, CDR1 is LNHDA and CDR2 is SQIVND (reference sequence). The CDR3 has 15 amino acids. Study-wide results and caveats: Most expanded thyroid clonotypes above 0.001 also appeared in blood.

This TCR came from a woman between 18 and 29 years old with Graves' hyperthyroidism. Sample: blood. The chain carries TRBV19 and TRBJ2-1, with 11 positions matching TRBD2. In DNA form, the CDR3 reads TGTGCCAGTAGTATCGGGACTAGCGGAGCCAATGAGCAGTTCTTC. Amino acids: CASSIGTSGANEQFF.